The next 22 T cell receptor beta chains were all read from a single sample in a study of post-analysis software for immune sequencing data. The study's findings and limits: Higher frequency in patients than in controls was seen for roughly five TRBV segments, with TRBV5-6, TRBV5-1 and TRBV20-1 among them.

cDNA libraries of TCR beta carried unique molecular identifiers. TCRdb re-analysed the PCR reads in MiXCR, keeping a single row per CDR3 protein. This table has about 560,000 distinct CDR3 sequences, roughly two fifths appearing once. Their recognized antigens are unknown. Material for sequencing was blood. The receptors stem from a girl aged 5-17 years with multiple sclerosis.

V usage is TRBV20-1 and J usage is TRBJ2-3; TRBD1 matches 9 bases. V lost 7 bases to trimming and J lost 3 bases; unmatched junction nucleotides: 2. This CDR3 comprises 12 residues. The germline V gene encodes CDR1 DFQATT and CDR2 SNEGSKA (reference sequence). CDR3 in amino acids: CSVGTGTDTQYF. In nucleotides, the CDR3 is TGCAGTGTCGGGACAGGGACAGATACGCAGTATTTT.

The chain carries TRBV6-2 or TRBV6-3 and TRBJ2-4; 12 bases are a match to TRBD2. V shed 6 bases and J 7 bases; nucleotides not matched to a gene: 4. Germline loops: CDR1 MNHEY, CDR2 SVGEGT. The CDR3 sequence is 14 residues long. CDR3 sequence: CASRPSGGGNIQYF. CDR3 coding DNA: TGTGCCAGCAGACCTAGCGGGGGGGGGAACATTCAGTACTTC.

This clonotype came up a few times. The chain recombines TRBV20-1 with TRBJ2-7; a possible D gene is TRBD2 (6 bases). Trimming shortened V by 3 bases and J by 2 bases, and 8 bases separated the two germline ends. There are 12 residues in the CDR3. Germline CDR1 is DFQATT and CDR2 is SNEGSKA (reference sequence). CDR3 nucleotide sequence: TGCAGTGCTAGCGGGGGAACCTACGAGCAGTACTTC. As protein: CSASGGTYEQYF.

The V and J genes are TRBV24-1 and TRBJ1-2; D is possibly TRBD1 (5 bases). The V gene lost 7 bases and the J gene lost 0 bases, with 11 bases spanning the gap. The CDR3 is 14 residues long. The germline V gene encodes CDR1 KGHDR and CDR2 SFDVKD. This CDR3 reads CATSDSYSNYGYTF. The CDR3 nucleotides read TGTGCCACCAGCGACAGCTACTCTAACTATGGCTACACCTTC.

The chain couples TRBV27 to TRBJ1-2, with 8 nucleotides matching TRBD1. The CDR3 spans 12 residues. CDR1 and CDR2 (germline): MNHEY, SMNVEV (reference sequence). The J segment lost 8 bases and the V segment lost 9 bases, leaving 8 bases of the junction unmatched. CDR3 region: CASGRGREGYTF. The DNA for the CDR3 is TGTGCCAGTGGCAGGGGGCGTGAAGGCTACACCTTC.

This chain's CDR3 is CASSWLAGVRGNEQFF. DNA for the CDR3: TGTGCCAGCAGTTGGCTAGCGGGAGTTCGGGGCAATGAGCAGTTCTTC. V gene TRBV6-2 or TRBV6-3 combines with J gene TRBJ2-1, with TRBD2 matching 10 bases. J lost 6 bases, V lost 4 bases, and 9 bases had no gene match. CDR3 length: 16 amino acids. Germline-derived CDR1 and CDR2 are MNHEY and SVGEGT.

The V and J genes are TRBV6-5 and TRBJ1-6; D is perhaps TRBD1 (6 bases). This CDR3 is built from 16 residues. Deletions cut 6 bases from V and 9 bases from J, with 21 bases between. CDR1 is MNHEY and CDR2 is SVGAGI in the germline V gene. This CDR3 reads CASRPSDGGQASPLHF. The CDR3 DNA follows: TGTGCCAGCAGACCAAGCGATGGGGGGCAGGCTTCACCCCTCCACTTT.

The V and J genes are TRBV5-1 and TRBJ1-1; D unresolved. Deletions cut 0 bases from V and 3 bases from J, with 12 bases between. Germline V gene lookup returns CDR1 SGHRS and CDR2 YFSETQ. The CDR3 consists of 15 residues. For the CDR3, the DNA is TGCGCCAGCAGCTTGGAAGGGCAGCAGTACACTGAAGCTTTCTTT. Its protein product is CASSLEGQQYTEAFF.

The genes are TRBV14 and TRBJ2-7; no clear D. The CDR3 has 14 amino acids. Deletions cut 4 bases from V and 3 bases from J, with 13 bases between. Germline assignment: CDR1 SGHDN and CDR2 FVKESK. CDR3 in amino acids: CASSPRESYYEQYF. For the CDR3, the DNA is TGTGCCAGCAGCCCTAGGGAATCCTACTACGAGCAGTACTTC.

The chain joins TRBV5-1 to TRBJ2-1; 7 bases fit TRBD2. CDR3 size: 12 residues. Germline V lookup: CDR1 SGHRS, CDR2 YFSETQ. The J segment lost 8 bases and the V segment lost 4 bases, leaving 3 bases of the junction unmatched. The CDR3 spells CASSGEGYEQFF. CDR3 bases: TGCGCCAGCAGCGGGGAGGGGTATGAGCAGTTCTTC.

The gene calls are TRBV20-1 and TRBJ2-3, with 7 bases matching TRBD2. V gave up 4 bases and J gave up 3 bases; unmatched junction bases: 7. The CDR3 totals 14 residues. Germline CDR1 is DFQATT and CDR2 is SNEGSKA (reference sequence). CDR3 residues: CSAIRTRRTDTQYF. In DNA, the CDR3 is TGCAGTGCTATAAGGACTAGGCGTACAGATACGCAGTATTTT.

The chain combines TRBV20-1 with TRBJ1-5; 11 nucleotides align to TRBD1. The CDR3 extends over 15 amino acids. In germline, CDR1 is DFQATT, CDR2 SNEGSKA (reference sequence). V was clipped by 5 bases and J by 4 bases; unmatched bases: 7. CDR3 region: CSALDRGRLNQPQHF. CDR3 DNA: TGCAGTGCTCTGGACAGGGGGCGATTGAATCAGCCCCAGCATTTT.

This chain links TRBV5-1 with TRBJ2-4; either TRBD1 or TRBD2 may fit D (5 bases each). V was pared by 2 bases and J by 4 bases, with 13 bases between. This CDR3 is built from 15 residues. Germline V gene data show CDR1 as SGHRS and CDR2 as YFSETQ. This chain's CDR3 is CASSFGRDLKNIQYF. The DNA of the CDR3 is TGCGCCAGCAGCTTTGGACGGGACCTAAAAAACATTCAGTACTTC.

The genes are TRBV7-2 and TRBJ2-3; 11 bases fit TRBD2. The V gene's germline CDR1 is SGHTA and CDR2 FQGNSA. V shed 5 bases, J shed 0 bases, and the junction held 7 bases outside the gene matches. The CDR3 has 17 amino acids. DNA of the CDR3: TGTGCCAGCAGCGCCCGACTAGCGGGGCCCAGCACAGATACGCAGTATTTT. This codes for CASSARLAGPSTDTQYF. Supplemented by reference TRBV7-2 and TRBJ2-3, the full variable domain reads GAGVSQSPSNKVTEKGKDVELRCDPISGHTALYWYRQSLGQGLEFLIYFQGNSAPDKSGLPSDRFSAERTGGSVSTLTIQRTQQEDSAVYLCASSARLAGPSTDTQYFGPGTRLTVL.

This chain joins TRBV6-5 and TRBJ2-6, with unresolved D. CDR1 and CDR2 from the germline V gene are MNHEY and SVGAGI. V was pared by 6 bases and J by 1 base, with 13 bases between. The CDR3 consists of 16 residues. The CDR3, as DNA: TGTGCCAGCAGGATGGACGGCTTGTCTGGGGCCAACGTCCTGACTTTC. Its protein is CASRMDGLSGANVLTF.

This clonotype has a handful of counts. The V gene is TRBV12-3 or TRBV12-4, the J gene TRBJ2-3; 7 nucleotides align to TRBD2. CDR3 length: 14 amino acids. The V and J ends lost 6 bases and 5 bases, in that order; junction bases with no gene match: 8. CDR3 nucleotides: TGTGCCAGCAGGGAGGGAGGGCCGCTAGATACGCAGTATTTT. Translated, it gives CASREGGPLDTQYF.

The chain is built from TRBV5-1 and TRBJ1-2; the D is unclear. The germline V and J ends were trimmed by 4 bases and 8 bases, with 15 bases remaining between them. Germline V CDR1 and CDR2: SGHRS, YFSETQ. The CDR3 is 13 amino acids. The CDR3 DNA reads TGCGCCAGCAGCCTCACGACGATGCGGGGCTACACCTTC. Protein: CASSLTTMRGYTF.

V usage is TRBV12-3 or TRBV12-4 and J usage is TRBJ1-1; possible D gene TRBD1, 5 bases. V was clipped by 0 bases and J by 10 bases, with 9 bases between them. This CDR3 is 12 amino acids long. The CDR3 reads CASSLALGGAFF. As DNA, the CDR3 is TGTGCCAGCAGTTTAGCGCTGGGGGGAGCTTTCTTT.

This clonotype has only a few counts. The chain recombines TRBV5-1 with TRBJ2-4; possible D gene TRBD1, 6 bases. Deletions cut 3 bases from V and 8 bases from J, with 15 bases between. Germline V gene data show CDR1 as SGHRS and CDR2 as YFSETQ. CDR3 length: 14 residues. The chain's CDR3 is CASSSRGVEDIQYF. The CDR3 nucleotides are TGCGCCAGCAGCTCCAGGGGAGTAGAGGACATTCAGTACTTC.

The chain joins TRBV10-3 to TRBJ2-5; D uncertain. Germline V gene data show CDR1 as ENHRY and CDR2 as SYGVKD. The CDR3 runs to 12 residues. V lost 0 bases and J 7 bases, leaving 6 bases between the germline ends. In nucleotides, the CDR3 is TGTGCCATCAGTGAGTCTGAAGGGACCCAGTACTTC. Translation gives CAISESEGTQYF.

The rearrangement joins TRBV12-3 or TRBV12-4 to TRBJ1-1; D is unclear. The CDR3 consists of 14 residues. V was trimmed by 3 bases and J by 0 bases, leaving 8 bases between them. DNA of the CDR3: TGTGCCAGCAGTTTGTCACAATTGAACACTGAAGCTTTCTTT. As protein: CASSLSQLNTEAFF.

In this sample, this clonotype turned up once. This chain joins TRBV7-2 and TRBJ2-1; TRBD2 aligns across 8 bases. Germline lookup yields CDR1 SGHTA and CDR2 FQGNSA. The CDR3 sequence is 16 residues long. Trimming removed 5 bases from V and 9 bases from J; junction bases left unmatched: 15. The CDR3 DNA is TGTGCCAGCAGCGGAGTCGCGGGGGGAGTGGTCAGTGAGCAGTTCTTC. It specifies CASSGVAGGVVSEQFF. Looking up the rest from reference TRBV7-2 and TRBJ2-1 gives the full variable domain: GAGVSQSPSNKVTEKGKDVELRCDPISGHTALYWYRQSLGQGLEFLIYFQGNSAPDKSGLPSDRFSAERTGGSVSTLTIQRTQQEDSAVYLCASSGVAGGVVSEQFFGPGTRLTVL.